One sample yielded the 17 T cell receptor beta chains listed below, sequenced in a study of regulatory T cells in long-lasting Graves disease (dated by TCRdb to the early 2020s). What this sample's time point label stands for: persistent/refractory GD, antithyroid drugs over 5 years with positive TRAb. For both TCR sequencing and RNA sequencing, RNA was extracted from PBMCs using TRIzol. The library relied on multiplex PCR. The listed sequencing device is Illumina HiSeq 4000. To build TCR beta libraries, CDR3 regions were amplified by Arm-PCR using iRepertoire HTBI primers. The public reads were quality trimmed at Q25 with fastp and then assembled into clones with MiXCR by TCRdb, keeping productive beta chains. Rows with a matching CDR3 protein are joined into one entry that keeps the most common DNA and genes. This sample has 650,000 to 850,000 distinct CDR3 sequences in its table, and 30% of those were observed once. Of the sample, about two fifths is held by the ten largest clones.

The sequenced sample was peripheral blood mononuclear cells (PBMCs), obtained when the disease was refractory, from a patient treated with antithyroid drugs. Receptors originate from a female donor with Graves disease.

In this sample, this clonotype turned up many times. V is TRBV6-1 and J is TRBJ1-1; unclear D gene. CDR3 size: 11 residues. Germline V CDR1 and CDR2: MNHNS, SASEGT. Trimming left V 9 bases short and J 3 bases short, with 8 bases between. The DNA of the CDR3 is TGTGCCAGTCGACGCGACACTGAAGCTTTCTTT. Encoded protein: CASRRDTEAFF.

There are a few counts of this clonotype. The chain combines TRBV28 with TRBJ1-5; a weak D match, TRBD1 (5 bases). The V gene lost 11 bases and the J gene lost 2 bases, with 10 bases spanning the gap. The length of the CDR3 is 12 residues. Germline V CDR1 and CDR2: MDHEN, SYDVKM. The DNA of the CDR3 is TGTGCCGGGGGTAGAGGCAATCAGCCCCAGCATTTT. Translated, it gives CAGGRGNQPQHF.

With respect to this clonotype: One end of the junction is discordant with germline, which a read error may explain. This chain connects TRBV11-2 to TRBJ1-3; D is ambiguous. The CDR3 loop spans 16 amino acids. Germline loops: CDR1 SGHAT, CDR2 FQNNGV. CDR3 nucleotide sequence: TGTGCCAGCGGCTTAGCCCGGTTCTACTCTGGAAACACCATATATTTT. Protein sequence: CASGLARFYSGNTIYF.

The gene calls are TRBV7-9 and TRBJ1-3, with 8 bases identical to TRBD1. This CDR3 has 15 amino acids. V lost 0 bases, J lost 2 bases, and 0 bases stayed unmatched. Looked up from germline, CDR1 is SEHNR and CDR2 is FQNEAQ (reference sequence). CDR3 sequence: CASSLAQGAGNTIYF. The CDR3 DNA is TGTGCCAGCAGCTTAGCACAGGGGGCTGGAAACACCATATATTTT.

A remark on this clonotype: One end of the junction varies from germline; a read error may be responsible. The rearrangement uses TRBV11-2 and TRBJ1-1, with D unclear. Germline CDR1 is SGHAT and CDR2 is FQNNGV. This CDR3 contains 15 residues. The CDR3 DNA follows: TGTACCAGCAGCTTAGATCTCCGGAGGAACACTGAAGCTTTCTTT. Translated: CTSSLDLRRNTEAFF.

This clonotype was counted ten times or more. The CDR3 here is CASGETGGTNEKLFF. The CDR3 DNA is TGTGCCAGCGGGGAGACAGGGGGCACTAATGAAAAACTGTTTTTT. The chain employs TRBV28 and TRBJ1-4; 10 bases agree with TRBD1. Germline assignment: CDR1 MDHEN and CDR2 SYDVKM. J lost 2 bases, V lost 8 bases, and 5 bases had no gene match. The CDR3 extends over 15 amino acids.

The chain employs TRBV5-6 and TRBJ2-5, with TRBD2 matching over 14 bases. The CDR3 is 17 residues long. The ends lost 3 bases at V and 1 base at J; junction bases unmatched: 5. CDR1 SGHDT and CDR2 YYEEEE come from the germline V gene. The CDR3 is CASSWGLAGVRQETQYF. CDR3 in DNA: TGTGCCAGCAGCTGGGGACTAGCGGGAGTTCGCCAAGAGACCCAGTACTTC.

This clonotype appeared many times. This chain uses TRBV28 with TRBJ1-1; maybe TRBD1 (6 bases). Deletions cut 5 bases from V and 0 bases from J, with 13 bases between. Germline values: CDR1 MDHEN, CDR2 SYDVKM. This CDR3 has 15 amino acids. The chain's CDR3 is CASSPMTGLNTEAFF. Here the CDR3 DNA reads TGTGCCAGCAGTCCAATGACAGGATTGAACACTGAAGCTTTCTTT.

CDR3 nucleotide sequence: TGCAGTGCTAGCGGGCGGGAGGGCCGGAACGAGCAGTACTTC. It codes for CSASGREGRNEQYF. The chain has TRBV20-1 and TRBJ2-7; TRBD2 matches at 9 bases. The CDR3 is 14 amino acids. J was trimmed by 5 bases and V by 3 bases; bases with no gene match: 8. Germline values: CDR1 DFQATT, CDR2 SNEGSKA (reference sequence).

The chain is built from TRBV9 and TRBJ1-2; 7 bases match TRBD1. The J segment lost 5 bases and the V segment lost 4 bases, leaving 11 bases of the junction unmatched. Germline CDR1 SGDLS, CDR2 YYNGEE. The CDR3 contains 15 residues. The DNA for the CDR3 is TGTGCCAGCAGCCCCCGTGCGGGACAGATATATGGCTACACCTTC. It codes for CASSPRAGQIYGYTF.

The chain links TRBV28 to TRBJ2-5; D gene ambiguous. Trimming stripped 5 bases from V and 7 bases from J, with 17 bases between. CDR1 MDHEN and CDR2 SYDVKM come from the germline V gene. There are 14 residues in the CDR3. This chain's CDR3 is CASSPRSVGRTQYF. The CDR3, as DNA: TGTGCCAGCAGTCCACGCAGCGTTGGTAGGACCCAGTACTTC.

Concerning this clonotype itself: Compared with germline, one end of the junction differs, possibly owing to a read error. The chain carries TRBV19 and TRBJ2-5; 9 bases are a match to TRBD1. The V gene's germline CDR1 is LNHDA and CDR2 SQIVND (reference sequence). This CDR3 contains 20 residues. The CDR3 spells CASSMERGTGPEVPQGTQYF. In nucleotides, the CDR3 is TGTGCCAGTAGTATGGAGAGAGGGACAGGGCCTGAAGTTCCCCAAGGGACCCAGTACTTC.

Concerning this clonotype itself: A read error may explain this, as a much larger clone is one base away. V usage is TRBV12-3 or TRBV12-4 and J usage is TRBJ2-2; 7 positions agree with TRBD1. This CDR3 has 16 residues. J was trimmed by 6 bases and V by 6 bases; bases with no gene match: 13. The CDR3: CASSLTGSDWAGELFF. The CDR3 DNA sequence: TGTGCCAGCAGCCTGACAGGGTCAGATTGGGCCGGGGAGCTGTTTTTT.

In regard to this clonotype: Given a much more abundant clone one base away, this may be a read error. The V call is TRBV11-2, the J call TRBJ2-7, with 7 bases matching TRBD2. In germline, CDR1 is SGHAT, CDR2 FQNNGV. After removal of 1 base from V and 5 bases from J, the junction contained 8 bases not matched to a gene. This CDR3 is built from 15 residues. The CDR3: CASSLGEGTTDEQYF. The CDR3 nucleotides read TGTGCCAGCAGCTTAGGGGAGGGCACTACCGACGAGCAGTACTTC.

The chain is built from TRBV20-1 and TRBJ1-1, with unresolved D. Germline CDR1 and CDR2: DFQATT and SNEGSKA (reference sequence). V dropped 5 bases and J dropped 5 bases, with 9 bases sitting between them. The CDR3 contains 11 residues. CDR3 bases: TGCAGTGCTTGTCTGGGAACTGAAGCTTTCTTT. It specifies CSACLGTEAFF.

This clonotype was detected only a few times. The CDR3 DNA sequence: TGTGCCAGTAGTGAGGCGCGGGGATGGCAGGCGACCTACGAGCAGTACTTC. Encoded protein: CASSEARGWQATYEQYF. V usage is TRBV19 and J usage is TRBJ2-7, with D perhaps matching TRBD2 (6 bases). Germline V gene sequence: CDR1 LNHDA, CDR2 SQIVND (reference sequence). This CDR3 spans 17 amino acids. V gave up 5 bases and J gave up 2 bases, with 22 bases separating them.

V and J are TRBV15 and TRBJ1-4; possible D gene TRBD1, 5 bases. The CDR3 is 16 amino acids. CDR1 and CDR2 (germline): LNHNV, YYDKDF (reference sequence). The V and J ends lost 0 bases and 0 bases respectively, with 8 bases between them. The CDR3 region has the DNA TGTGCCACCAGCAGAGAGCCCAGGGCAACTAATGAAAAACTGTTTTTT. Its translation: CATSREPRATNEKLFF.